These 9 T cell receptor beta chains share one sample of origin, sequenced in a study of OX40 agonist ivuxolimab in advanced cancers. TCRdb's copy holds only in-frame clones and misses some; the assay was immunoSEQ multiplex PCR. Counted here are about 41,000 clones, 80% occurring once; the ten biggest clones make up 4% to 4.5%. The material was CD4+ or CD8+ T cells sorted from blood, obtained in a trial of the OX40 agonist ivuxolimab. The receptors were sampled from an adult with an advanced solid tumor such as melanoma, head and neck, liver or kidney cancer.

This rearrangement joins TRBV7-6 to TRBJ2-1; D gene ambiguous. The CDR3 is 12 amino acids. Germline loops: CDR1 SGHVS, CDR2 FNYEAQ. V lost 0 bases and J 8 bases, leaving 5 bases between the germline ends. This CDR3 is CASSLAVDEQFF. The DNA for the CDR3 is TGTGCCAGCAGCTTAGCTGTCGATGAGCAGTTCTTC.

This chain links TRBV19 with TRBJ1-5; weak D call: TRBD1 (6 bases). With 2 bases removed from V and 4 bases from J, the gap between germline ends came to 6 bases. The CDR3 is 13 amino acids. Germline V lookup: CDR1 LNHDA, CDR2 SQIVND (reference sequence). CDR3 DNA sequence: TGTGCCAGTAGTATAACAGGGAATCAGCCCCAGCATTTT. This encodes CASSITGNQPQHF.

This rearrangement joins TRBV19 to TRBJ1-2; D is unresolved. V lost 7 bases, J lost 2 bases, and 8 bases lay in between. The CDR3 covers 12 residues. The germline V gene encodes CDR1 LNHDA and CDR2 SQIVND (reference sequence). This chain's CDR3 is CASTRGNYGYTF. DNA of the CDR3: TGTGCCAGTACCCGGGGAAACTATGGCTACACCTTC. Full variable domain (missing parts from reference TRBV19 and TRBJ1-2): DGGITQSPKYLFRKEGQNVTLSCEQNLNHDAMYWYRQDPGQGLRLIYYSQIVNDFQKGDIAEGYSVSREKKESFPLTVTSAQKNPTAFYLCASTRGNYGYTFGSGTRLTVV.

V usage is TRBV7-6 and J usage is TRBJ2-6, with D perhaps matching TRBD2 (6 bases). CDR1 SGHVS and CDR2 FNYEAQ come from the germline V gene. CDR3 length: 18 residues. The ends were cut back, 5 bases at V and 3 bases at J, with 20 bases in the middle. CDR3 in DNA: TGTGCCAGCAGCCGGACTACTCCCCTTTTAAATGGGGCCAACGTCCTGACTTTC. It specifies CASSRTTPLLNGANVLTF. The full variable domain, in which reference TRBV7-6 and TRBJ2-6 provide the parts outside the CDR3, is GAGVSQSPRYKVTKRGQDVALRCDPISGHVSLYWYRQALGQGPEFLTYFNYEAQQDKSGLPNDRFSAERPEGSISTLTIQRTEQRDSAMYRCASSRTTPLLNGANVLTFGAGSRLTVL.

This clone was seen a single time. The chain carries TRBV9 and TRBJ1-6; D is unclear. The CDR3 consists of 16 residues. Germline CDR1 is SGDLS and CDR2 is YYNGEE. V was clipped by 3 bases and J by 6 bases, with 16 bases between them. As DNA, the CDR3 is TGTGCCAGCAGCGCCGGTGATTTCGCCCTTAATTCACCCCTCCACTTT. It translates to CASSAGDFALNSPLHF.

V gene TRBV30 combines with J gene TRBJ1-3, with 9 bases fitting TRBD1. CDR1 is GTSNPN and CDR2 is SVGIG in the germline V gene (reference sequence). Trimming cost V 5 bases and J 7 bases; bases outside gene matches: 9. This CDR3 comprises 14 residues. CDR3: CAWHPTGGGNTIYF. The CDR3 DNA reads as TGTGCCTGGCACCCGACAGGGGGTGGGAACACCATATATTTT.

This clone was observed once. The chain employs TRBV5-1 and TRBJ2-5, with 8 bases identical to TRBD2. Germline-derived CDR1 and CDR2 are SGHRS and YFSETQ. This CDR3 has 14 residues. The junction had 5 bases not matched to a gene; V was cut back by 4 bases and J by 3 bases. CDR3 loop: CASSHGTREETQYF. The CDR3 DNA follows: TGCGCCAGCAGCCATGGGACTAGAGAAGAGACCCAGTACTTC. The complete variable domain, with remaining parts taken from reference TRBV5-1 and TRBJ2-5, reads KAGVTQTPRYLIKTRGQQVTLSCSPISGHRSVSWYQQTPGQGLQFLFEYFSETQRNKGNFPGRFSGRQFSNSRSEMNVSTLELGDSALYLCASSHGTREETQYFGPGTRLLVL.

This sequence joins TRBV9 and TRBJ2-5; no definite D call. The CDR3 is 11 amino acids. Germline loops: CDR1 SGDLS, CDR2 YYNGEE. Deletions cut 7 bases from V and 9 bases from J, with 13 bases between. CDR3 bases: TGTGCCAGCGGGGATGAGGTATCCCAGTACTTC. Translated: CASGDEVSQYF.

This clone was seen a single time. The rearrangement uses TRBV18 and TRBJ1-5, with 7 bases that match TRBD1. V was pared by 4 bases and J by 2 bases, with 5 bases of the junction left unmatched. This CDR3 has 15 residues. The germline CDR1 and CDR2 sequences are KGHSH and LQKENI. The CDR3 nucleotides read TGTGCCAGCTCACAGACAGGGTTCGGCAATCAGCCCCAGCATTTT. Translating gives CASSQTGFGNQPQHF. Supplemented by reference TRBV18 and TRBJ1-5, the full variable domain reads NAGVMQNPRHLVRRRGQEARLRCSPMKGHSHVYWYRQLPEEGLKFMVYLQKENIIDESGMPKERFSAEFPKEGPSILRIQQVVRGDSAAYFCASSQTGFGNQPQHFGDGTRLSIL.